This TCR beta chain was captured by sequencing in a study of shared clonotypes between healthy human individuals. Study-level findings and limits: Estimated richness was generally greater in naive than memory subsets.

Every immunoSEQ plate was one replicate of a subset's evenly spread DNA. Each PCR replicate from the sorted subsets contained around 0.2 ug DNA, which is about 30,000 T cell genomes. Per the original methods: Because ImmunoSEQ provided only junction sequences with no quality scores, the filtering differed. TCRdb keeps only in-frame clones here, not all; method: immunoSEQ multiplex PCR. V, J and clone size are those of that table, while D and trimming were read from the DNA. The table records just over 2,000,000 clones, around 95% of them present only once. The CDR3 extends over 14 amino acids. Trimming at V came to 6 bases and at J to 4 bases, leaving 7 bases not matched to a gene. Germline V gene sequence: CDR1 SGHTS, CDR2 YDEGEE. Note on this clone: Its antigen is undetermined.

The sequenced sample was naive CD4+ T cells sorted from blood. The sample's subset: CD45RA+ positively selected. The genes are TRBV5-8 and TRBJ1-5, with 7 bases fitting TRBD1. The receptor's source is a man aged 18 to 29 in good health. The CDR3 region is CASTRGVGNQPQHF. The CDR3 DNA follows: TGTGCCAGCACCAGGGGGGTGGGTAATCAGCCCCAGCATTTT.